This is a list of T cell receptor beta chains from one sample in a study of PD-L1 blockade in urothelial cancer. Data came from immunoSEQ multiplex PCR; TCRdb stores just in-frame clones and leaves some out. The sample consists of about 41,000 clones, about 85% of them appearing once. The sequences come from PBMCs, collected around atezolizumab (anti-PD-L1) treatment. The receptors were sampled from a man aged 70-80 years with urothelial cancer. CDR3s include the opening cysteine and the closing phenylalanine or tryptophan. The D gene is left open where the match is weak. Some rows have no size entry. The others give once, few or many, or a class for an expanded clone.

J gene | D gene | clone size | V gene | CDR3 protein | CDR3 DNA
TRBJ1-2 | . | . | TRBV6-1 | CASSEREGYTF | TGTGCCAGCAGTGAAAGGGAGGGCTACACCTTC
TRBJ2-7 | TRBD2 | . | TRBV7-9 | CASSLTSGEQYF | TGTGCCAGCAGCTTAACTAGCGGAGAGCAGTACTTC
TRBJ1-2 | . | . | TRBV4-1 | CASSQVVGLGKGYTF | TGCGCCAGCAGCCAAGTCGTCGGACTGGGAAAAGGCTACACCTTC
TRBJ2-2 | TRBD1 | . | TRBV19 | CASSRRQGSTGELFF | TGTGCCAGTAGTAGAAGACAGGGCTCCACCGGGGAGCTGTTTTTT
TRBJ1-1 | . | few | TRBV27 | CASSPGLLNTEAFF | TGTGCCAGCAGCCCTGGACTGCTGAACACTGAAGCTTTCTTT
TRBJ2-1 | TRBD1 | . | TRBV7-2 | CASSWGQGNEQFF | TGTGCCAGCAGCTGGGGACAGGGAAATGAGCAGTTCTTC
TRBJ1-2 | . | . | TRBV30 | CAWSEALQGNYGYTF | TGTGCCTGGAGTGAAGCCCTACAGGGAAACTATGGCTACACCTTC
TRBJ2-7 | TRBD2 | . | TRBV13 | CASSLVLAGDLSEQYF | TGTGCCAGCAGCTTAGTTTTAGCGGGAGACTTAAGCGAGCAGTACTTC
TRBJ1-2 | TRBD1 | . | TRBV18 | CASSPSGTGDGNYGYTF | TGTGCCAGCTCACCCTCCGGGACAGGGGATGGTAACTATGGCTACACCTTC
TRBJ2-4 | . | once | TRBV7-9 | CASSLARSSGNIQYF | TGTGCCAGCAGCTTAGCCCGATCCAGCGGCAACATTCAGTACTTC
TRBJ2-3 | . | . | TRBV5-6 | CASSLQGSDTQYF | TGTGCCAGCAGCTTACAGGGTTCAGATACGCAGTATTTT
TRBJ2-1 | TRBD2 | . | TRBV7-2 | CASSPGGGSYNEQFF | TGTGCCAGCAGCCCCGGCGGGGGGTCCTACAATGAGCAGTTCTTC
TRBJ2-1 | TRBD2 | . | TRBV9 | CASSVEGLADNEQFF | TGTGCCAGCAGCGTAGAAGGACTAGCGGACAATGAGCAGTTCTTC
TRBJ1-1 | . | once | TRBV7-6 | CASSLGRANTEAFF | TGTGCCAGCAGCTTAGGAAGAGCGAACACTGAAGCTTTCTTT
TRBJ2-7 | TRBD1 | . | TRBV29-1 | CSVGTDRVGEQYF | TGCAGCGTCGGGACCGACAGGGTGGGCGAGCAGTACTTC
TRBJ2-7 | TRBD2 | once | TRBV6-1 | CASSETSGASYEQYF | TGTGCCAGCAGTGAAACTAGCGGGGCGTCCTACGAGCAGTACTTC
TRBJ2-1 | . | . | TRBV5-1 | CASSLGLQNNEQFF | TGCGCCAGCAGCTTAGGACTCCAAAACAATGAGCAGTTCTTC
TRBJ2-1 | TRBD1 | . | TRBV14 | CASSQGQGGNEQFF | TGTGCCAGCAGCCAGGGACAGGGGGGAAATGAGCAGTTCTTC
TRBJ2-1 | . | . | TRBV5-1 | CASSLDYYNEQFF | TGCGCCAGCAGCTTGGACTACTACAATGAGCAGTTCTTC
TRBJ2-1 | . | . | TRBV25-1 | CASSPGVGQFF | TGTGCCAGCAGCCCCGGGGTAGGGCAGTTCTTC
TRBJ1-3 | . | . | TRBV7-9 | CASSLSWTTNSGNTIYF | TGTGCCAGCAGCTTATCGTGGACAACCAACTCTGGAAACACCATATATTTT
TRBJ2-5 | . | . | TRBV5-4 | CASSRPGLGEETQYF | TGTGCCAGCAGCAGGCCCGGACTCGGAGAAGAGACCCAGTACTTC
TRBJ1-2 | TRBD1 | . | TRBV5-1 | CASSSRGENYGYTF | TGCGCCAGCAGCTCCAGGGGGGAGAACTATGGCTACACCTTC
TRBJ1-5 | TRBD1 | few | TRBV28 | CASRPGQGGQPQHF | TGTGCCAGCAGACCGGGACAGGGCGGTCAGCCCCAGCATTTT
TRBJ1-1 | . | . | TRBV4-1 | CASSQVGQINTEAFF | TGCGCCAGCAGCCAAGTTGGGCAGATTAACACTGAAGCTTTCTTT
TRBJ1-1 | . | once | TRBV19 | CASSISSSTMNTEAFF | TGTGCCAGTAGTATTAGTAGCAGCACTATGAACACTGAAGCTTTCTTT
TRBJ2-7 | TRBD2 | . | TRBV6-5 | CASRLGTSGYEQYF | TGTGCCAGCAGACTGGGGACTAGCGGGTACGAGCAGTACTTC
TRBJ2-3 | TRBD2 | . | TRBV5-1 | CASRLAEHTDTQYF | TGCGCCAGCCGACTAGCGGAGCACACAGATACGCAGTATTTT
TRBJ2-7 | . | . | TRBV27 | CASSPQTAYEQYF | TGTGCCAGCAGTCCACAGACAGCCTACGAGCAGTACTTC
TRBJ2-2 | TRBD2 | . | TRBV9 | CASSFSGRTSTGELFF | TGTGCCAGCAGCTTTAGCGGGAGGACTTCCACCGGGGAGCTGTTTTTT
TRBJ2-6 | . | . | TRBV5-5 | CASSFYSSGANVLTF | TGTGCCAGCAGCTTTTACAGCTCTGGGGCCAACGTCCTGACTTTC
TRBJ1-6 | . | . | TRBV4-1 | CASSQTVVRGPNSPLHF | TGCGCCAGCAGCCAGACGGTGGTACGGGGTCCTAATTCACCCCTCCACTTT
TRBJ1-1 | TRBD1 | . | TRBV28 | CASSSFRDRGEGEAFF | TGTGCCAGCAGTTCTTTCCGGGACAGGGGAGAAGGTGAAGCTTTCTTT
TRBJ2-5 | . | . | TRBV19 | CASSSQGWETQYF | TGTGCCAGTAGTTCACAGGGTTGGGAGACCCAGTACTTC
TRBJ1-4 | TRBD1 | . | TRBV28 | CASSFASGQGVEKLFF | TGTGCCAGCAGTTTTGCTTCGGGACAGGGAGTCGAAAAACTGTTTTTT
TRBJ2-2 | . | . | TRBV5-1 | CASSLGGNTGELFF | TGCGCCAGCAGCTTGGGAGGAAACACCGGGGAGCTGTTTTTT
TRBJ2-1 | . | . | TRBV7-9 | CASSNRAAGPNEQFF | TGTGCCAGCAGCAACCGGGCTGCGGGGCCTAATGAGCAGTTCTTC
TRBJ2-7 | TRBD2 | . | TRBV27 | CATIPLGRMGSGGLAGHEQYF | TGTGCCACCATTCCTCTAGGCCGAATGGGATCCGGAGGACTAGCGGGACACGAGCAGTACTTC
TRBJ1-1 | . | . | TRBV6-4 | CASSQQGLETEAFF | TGTGCCAGCAGCCAACAGGGATTAGAGACTGAAGCTTTCTTT
TRBJ2-2 | TRBD2 | . | TRBV29-1 | CSVEGTSGSGNTGELFF | TGCAGCGTTGAAGGGACTAGCGGGAGCGGAAACACCGGGGAGCTGTTTTTT
TRBJ2-5 | TRBD2 | . | TRBV5-1 | CASSPRLAGEFGETQYF | TGCGCCAGCAGCCCGAGACTAGCGGGAGAGTTTGGAGAGACCCAGTACTTC
TRBJ1-1 | . | once | TRBV6-5 | CAGSYYRGNSEAFF | TGTGCCGGCAGTTACTATCGGGGGAATTCTGAAGCTTTCTTT
TRBJ1-1 | . | . | TRBV30 | CAWSVGVGEAFF | TGTGCCTGGAGTGTAGGGGTTGGGGAAGCTTTCTTT